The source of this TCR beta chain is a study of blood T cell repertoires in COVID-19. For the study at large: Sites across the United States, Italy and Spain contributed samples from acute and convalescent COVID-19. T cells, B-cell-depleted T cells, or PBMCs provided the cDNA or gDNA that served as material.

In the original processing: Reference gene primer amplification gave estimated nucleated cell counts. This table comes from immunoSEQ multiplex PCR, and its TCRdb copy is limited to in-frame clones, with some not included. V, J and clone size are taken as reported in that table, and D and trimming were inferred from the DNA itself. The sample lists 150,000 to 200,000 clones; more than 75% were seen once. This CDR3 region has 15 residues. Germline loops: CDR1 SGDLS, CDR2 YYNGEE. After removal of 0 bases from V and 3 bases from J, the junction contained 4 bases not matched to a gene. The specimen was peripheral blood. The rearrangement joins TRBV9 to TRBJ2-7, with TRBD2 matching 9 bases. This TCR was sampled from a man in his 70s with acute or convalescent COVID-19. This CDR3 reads CASSVAGTSYYEQYF. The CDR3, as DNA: TGTGCCAGCAGCGTAGCGGGGACTAGCTACTACGAGCAGTACTTC.